The clone carrying this T cell receptor (beta chain) was seen a single time. Its antigen is undetermined. Buffy coats from healthy blood donors served as controls. CDR1 and CDR2 from the germline V gene are SGHTS and YDEGEE. V gave up 4 bases and J gave up 9 bases; unmatched junction bases: 10. The CDR3 extends over 14 amino acids. Profiled with immunoSEQ multiplex PCR; TCRdb holds only in-frame clones, not every one. The profile shows approximately 49,000 clones, 55% to 75% of them singletons. The data were obtained in a study of STAT5B mutations in CD4+ large granular lymphocyte leukemia. General study points: CD4-sorted patient repertoires seemed more clonal than healthy CD4+ repertoires. Top patient clones used TRBV06 genes more often: 8/27 versus 2/35 in controls.

The rearrangement uses TRBV5-8 and TRBJ2-3; TRBD2 aligns across 8 bases. The receptor's source is a human donor in good health. The sample taken for sequencing was CD4+ T cells from blood buffy coats. The DNA for the CDR3 is TGTGCCAGCAGCGCCGGACTAGCAATGCGAACGCAGTATTTT. Its translation is CASSAGLAMRTQYF.